This TCR beta chain was documented in a study of blood T cell repertoires in COVID-19. Study as a whole: Researchers got acute and convalescent COVID-19 samples from the United States, Italy and Spain.

V was cut by 3 bases and J by 3 bases, with 8 bases left in between. CDR3 length equals 13 residues. Germline lookup yields CDR1 SEHNR and CDR2 FQNEAQ (reference sequence). Recruits, aged about 18 to 95 years, lived in about two dozen US areas. Those designated as exposed participants met a COVID-19 case within 2 weeks before study entry. In the authors' workflow: From reference gene primer amplification, estimates of nucleated cell counts were derived. TCRdb's table, derived via immunoSEQ multiplex PCR, lists solely in-frame clones and lacks some. V, J and clone size were drawn from that table, and D and trimming were deduced from the DNA. In the table there are 200,000 to 250,000 clones, over 80% of which are singletons.

The sequence derives from a man in his forties or fifties who had been exposed to COVID-19. V usage is TRBV7-9 and J usage is TRBJ1-1, with D possibly TRBD1 on 5 matching bases. Sequencing was performed on PBMCs or T cells enriched from blood (not recorded which). CDR3 nucleotides: TGTGCCAGCAGCTTCGGGGGGGACACTGAAGCTTTCTTT. Its translation is CASSFGGDTEAFF. Together with reference TRBV7-9 and TRBJ1-1, the CDR3 gives the full variable domain: DTGVSQNPRHKITKRGQNVTFRCDPISEHNRLYWYRQTLGQGPEFLTYFQNEAQLEKSRLLSDRFSAERPKGSFSTLEIQRTEQGDSAMYLCASSFGGDTEAFFGQGTRLTVV.